The present T cell receptor beta chain was sequenced within a study of cytomegalovirus exposure and HLA in healthy donors. Study context: Approximately 200 million T cells yielded 100 million or so unique TCR beta sequences in earlier analysis. General observations from the study: Analysis was carried out at a later point, and it linked a missense DCLRE1C variant to TCR beta V- and J-gene trimming. Accurate predictions that matched the HLA-A and HLA-B alleles of most subjects were reportedly made from TCR beta sequences.

Both 60 Vbeta primers and 13 Jbeta primers went into the PCR. TCRdb keeps only in-frame clones here, not all; method: immunoSEQ multiplex PCR. The data hold fewer than 200,000 clones, with less than 80% observed a single time. In the case of this clone: Antigen specificity is unknown.

This receptor was obtained from a middle-aged man in good health and CMV-seronegative. Material: PBMCs.

The chain's CDR3 is CASSLGHTATKNTEAFF. Written as DNA, the CDR3 is TGCGCCAGCAGCTTGGGACATACCGCAACCAAGAACACTGAAGCTTTCTTT. The chain links TRBV5-1 to TRBJ1-1; D is unclear. Germline V gene sequence: CDR1 SGHRS, CDR2 YFSETQ. V was clipped by 0 bases and J by 1 base, with 16 bases between them. This CDR3 contains 17 residues.